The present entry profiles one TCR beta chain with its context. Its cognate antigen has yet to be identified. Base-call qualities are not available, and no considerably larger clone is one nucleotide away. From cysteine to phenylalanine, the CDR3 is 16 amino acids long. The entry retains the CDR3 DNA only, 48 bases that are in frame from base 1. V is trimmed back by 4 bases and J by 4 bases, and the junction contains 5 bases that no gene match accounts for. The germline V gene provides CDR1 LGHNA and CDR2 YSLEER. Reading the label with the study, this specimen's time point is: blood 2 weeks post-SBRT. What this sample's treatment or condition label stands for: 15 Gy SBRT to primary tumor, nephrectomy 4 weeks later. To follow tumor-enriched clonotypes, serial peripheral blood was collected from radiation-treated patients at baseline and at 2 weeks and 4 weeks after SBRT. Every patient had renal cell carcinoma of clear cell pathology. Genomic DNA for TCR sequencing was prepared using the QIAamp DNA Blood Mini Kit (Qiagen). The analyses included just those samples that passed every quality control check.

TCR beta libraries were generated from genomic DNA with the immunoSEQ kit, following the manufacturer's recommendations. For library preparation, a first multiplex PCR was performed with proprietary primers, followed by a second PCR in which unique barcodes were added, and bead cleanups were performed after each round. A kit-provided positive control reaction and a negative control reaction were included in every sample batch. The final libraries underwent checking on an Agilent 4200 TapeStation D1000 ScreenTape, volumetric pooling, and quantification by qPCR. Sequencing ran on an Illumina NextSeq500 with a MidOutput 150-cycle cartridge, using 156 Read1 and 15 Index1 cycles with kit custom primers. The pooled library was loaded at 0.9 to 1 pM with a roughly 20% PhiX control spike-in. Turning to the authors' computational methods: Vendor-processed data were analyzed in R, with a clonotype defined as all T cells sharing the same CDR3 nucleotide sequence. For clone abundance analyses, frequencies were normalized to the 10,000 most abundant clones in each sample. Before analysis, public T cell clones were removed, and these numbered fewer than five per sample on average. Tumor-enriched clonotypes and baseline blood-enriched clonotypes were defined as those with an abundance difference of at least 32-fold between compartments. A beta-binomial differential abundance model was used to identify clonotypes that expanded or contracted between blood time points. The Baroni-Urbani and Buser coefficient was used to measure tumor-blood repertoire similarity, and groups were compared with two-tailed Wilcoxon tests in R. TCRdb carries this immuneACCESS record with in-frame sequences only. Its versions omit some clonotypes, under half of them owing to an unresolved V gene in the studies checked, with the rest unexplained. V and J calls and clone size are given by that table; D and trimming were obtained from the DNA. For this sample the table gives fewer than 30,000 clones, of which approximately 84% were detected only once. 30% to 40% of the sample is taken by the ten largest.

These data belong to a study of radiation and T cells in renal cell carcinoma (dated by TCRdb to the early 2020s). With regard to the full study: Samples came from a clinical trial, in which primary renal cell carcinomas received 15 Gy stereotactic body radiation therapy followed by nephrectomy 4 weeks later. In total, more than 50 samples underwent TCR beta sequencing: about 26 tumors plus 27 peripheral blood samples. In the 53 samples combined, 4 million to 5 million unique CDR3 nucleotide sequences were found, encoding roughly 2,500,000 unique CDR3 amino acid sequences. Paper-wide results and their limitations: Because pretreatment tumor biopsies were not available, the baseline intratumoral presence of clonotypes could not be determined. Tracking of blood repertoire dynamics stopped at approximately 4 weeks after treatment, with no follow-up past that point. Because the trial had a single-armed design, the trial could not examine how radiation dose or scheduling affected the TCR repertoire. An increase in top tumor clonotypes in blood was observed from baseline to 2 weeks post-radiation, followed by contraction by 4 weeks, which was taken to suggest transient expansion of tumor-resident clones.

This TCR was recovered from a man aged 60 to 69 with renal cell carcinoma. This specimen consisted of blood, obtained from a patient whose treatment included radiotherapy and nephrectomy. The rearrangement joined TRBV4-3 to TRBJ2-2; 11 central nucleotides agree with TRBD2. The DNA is TGCGCCAGCAGCCTACTAGCGGGAGTTAGCACCGGGGAGCTGTTTTTT. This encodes CASSLLAGVSTGELFF.